Following are 25 T cell receptor beta chains from one sample sequenced in a study of T cell responses to AZD1222 COVID-19 vaccine. Only in-frame clones appear in the TCRdb table, and some are missing; sequencing was by immunoSEQ multiplex PCR. The sample has over 100,000 clones, approximately 90% seen once. The source was peripheral blood, collected on day 0 of AZD1222 vaccination. These receptors originate from an adult in good health.

This chain connects TRBV30 to TRBJ2-3; possibly TRBD2 for D (5 bases). CDR3 size: 14 residues. Germline CDR1 reads GTSNPN; CDR2 reads SVGIG (reference sequence). Trimming left V 2 bases short and J 10 bases short, with 19 bases between. The CDR3 region is CAWSTLATGGSQYF. As DNA, the CDR3 is TGTGCCTGGAGTACGTTAGCGACTGGTGGTTCGCAGTATTTT.

The CDR3, as DNA: TGTGCCTGGAAGAAGCAGACAGGCGCTGTCTATGGCTACACCTTC. Translation gives CAWKKQTGAVYGYTF. The rearrangement joins TRBV30 to TRBJ1-2, with D possibly matching TRBD1 (6 bases). Germline V CDR1 and CDR2: GTSNPN, SVGIG (reference sequence). The CDR3 consists of 15 residues. Trimming removed 4 bases at V and 4 bases at J, with 19 bases between. Full variable domain (rest looked up from reference TRBV30 and TRBJ1-2): SQTIHQWPATLVQPVGSPLSLECTVEGTSNPNLYWYRQAAGRGLQLLFYSVGIGQISSEVPQNLSASRPQDRQFILSSKKLLLSDSGFYLCAWKKQTGAVYGYTFGSGTRLTVV.

V gene TRBV3-1 (or the pseudogene TRBV3-2) combines with J gene TRBJ1-1; 9 bases line up with TRBD1. The CDR3 length is 18 residues. Germline V CDR1 and CDR2: LGHDT, YNNKEL (reference sequence). V was pared by 3 bases and J by 0 bases, with 11 bases of the junction left unmatched. The CDR3 protein is CASSQITGTGSMNTEAFF. The CDR3 DNA follows: TGTGCCAGCAGCCAGATTACCGGGACAGGGTCAATGAACACTGAAGCTTTCTTT.

The genes are TRBV5-1 and TRBJ1-1; D perhaps matches TRBD1 (6 bases). Trimming removed 0 bases at V and 4 bases at J, with 13 bases between. Germline values: CDR1 SGHRS, CDR2 YFSETQ. CDR3 length: 15 amino acids. The DNA of the CDR3 is TGCGCCAGCAGCTTGGACGGCCAGGGGTTCACTGAAGCTTTCTTT. This sequence encodes CASSLDGQGFTEAFF.

This clone was detected once. This chain connects TRBV6-2 or TRBV6-3 to TRBJ2-7; 7 nucleotides match TRBD1. CDR1 is MNHEY, CDR2 SVGEGT, per germline. J gave up 3 bases and V 0 bases, and 11 bases lay outside the gene matches. The CDR3 length is 17 residues. CDR3 in DNA: TGTGCCAGCAGTTACTCGTCGAAGGGGGCCCCCTACTACGAGCAGTACTTC. Translating it yields CASSYSSKGAPYYEQYF.

This clone was seen a single time. The V gene is TRBV14, the J gene TRBJ2-1; D call uncertain. CDR3 length equals 15 residues. Germline lookup yields CDR1 SGHDN and CDR2 FVKESK. The V end was cut by 1 base, the J end by 0 bases, with 7 bases between. As DNA, the CDR3 is TGTGCCAGCAGCCAAGTAGGAAACTCCTACAATGAGCAGTTCTTC. Its translation: CASSQVGNSYNEQFF.

CDR3 residues: CASSSGLAPNTDTQYF. CDR3 sequence (DNA): TGTGCCAGCAGCTCCGGACTAGCCCCCAACACAGATACGCAGTATTTT. This chain joins TRBV7-3 and TRBJ2-3; 8 bases are shared with TRBD2. Germline trimming cut 4 bases from V and 2 bases from J; bases unmatched to any gene: 8. The CDR3 covers 16 residues. CDR1 is SGHTA and CDR2 is FQGTGA in the germline V gene.

The chain employs TRBV28 and TRBJ1-2; D remains unclear. Germline V lookup: CDR1 MDHEN, CDR2 SYDVKM. The CDR3 spans 14 residues. Trimming stripped 0 bases from V and 0 bases from J, with 5 bases between. The CDR3 bases are TGTGCCAGCAGTTTATGGCAGACTAACTATGGCTACACCTTC. As protein: CASSLWQTNYGYTF.

This chain joins TRBV19 and TRBJ2-5; a weak D match, TRBD2 (6 bases). There are 14 residues in the CDR3. Germline CDR1 reads LNHDA; CDR2 reads SQIVND (reference sequence). The V and J ends lost 7 bases and 5 bases respectively, with 17 bases between them. CDR3 region: CASTNRASAETQYF. CDR3 nucleotides: TGTGCCAGTACTAACCGGGCTAGCGCCGAGACCCAGTACTTC.

In its sample, this clone was seen a few times. The genes are TRBV7-8 and TRBJ1-1, with 7 bases lining up with TRBD1. Germline V lookup: CDR1 SGHVS, CDR2 FQNEAQ. The CDR3 contains 14 residues. V lost 5 bases to trimming and J lost 3 bases; unmatched junction nucleotides: 6. DNA for the CDR3: TGTGCCAGCAGCCCATATGGACAGGACACTGAAGCTTTCTTT. Its translation is CASSPYGQDTEAFF.

The rearrangement links TRBV9 to TRBJ1-1; D is unresolved. The germline V gene has CDR1 SGDLS and CDR2 YYNGEE. Trimming shortened V by 0 bases and J by 6 bases, and 15 bases separated the two germline ends. This CDR3 comprises 15 residues. CDR3 protein: CASSVVGLPSAEAFF. The CDR3, as DNA: TGTGCCAGCAGCGTAGTAGGACTTCCCAGCGCTGAAGCTTTCTTT.

The V and J genes are TRBV28 and TRBJ2-2; either TRBD1 or TRBD2 may supply D (6 bases each). V dropped 3 bases and J dropped 2 bases, with 13 bases sitting between them. The CDR3 runs to 16 residues. Germline CDR1 is MDHEN and CDR2 is SYDVKM. The CDR3 nucleotides are TGTGCCAGCAGTTTCCGCGGGGACATAAACACCGGGGAGCTGTTTTTT. Translated: CASSFRGDINTGELFF.

This clone was recorded a few times. The CDR3 coding sequence is TGTGCCAGCAGCCGACCCGTGACAGGAGGGGCCGAGCAGTACTTC. Its protein product is CASSRPVTGGAEQYF. V is TRBV28 and J is TRBJ2-7, with D perhaps assigned TRBD1 or TRBD2 (6 bases each). Germline lookup yields CDR1 MDHEN and CDR2 SYDVKM. This CDR3 region has 15 residues. V was pared by 6 bases and J by 6 bases, with 21 bases between.

J is TRBJ2-3 and V is TRBV7-9; possibly TRBD1 for D (5 bases). Trimming stripped 0 bases from V and 3 bases from J, with 13 bases between. Germline V gene sequence: CDR1 SEHNR, CDR2 FQNEAQ (reference sequence). CDR3 length: 16 amino acids. The CDR3 protein is CASSLARAGATDTQYF. The DNA for the CDR3 is TGTGCCAGCAGCTTAGCCAGGGCTGGTGCTACAGATACGCAGTATTTT.

This rearrangement joins TRBV29-1 to TRBJ1-2; D uncertain. This CDR3 spans 13 amino acids. With 1 base removed from V and 3 bases from J, the gap between germline ends came to 9 bases. Germline V gene lookup returns CDR1 SQVTM and CDR2 ANQGSEA. CDR3 nucleotides: TGCAGCGTTGAAGGGAAGGGCTACTATGGCTACACCTTC. Amino acids: CSVEGKGYYGYTF. Full variable domain (outside the CDR3, taken from reference TRBV29-1 and TRBJ1-2): SAVISQKPSRDICQRGTSLTIQCQVDSQVTMMFWYRQQPGQSLTLIATANQGSEATYESGFVIDKFPISRPNLTFSTLTVSNMSPEDSSIYLCSVEGKGYYGYTFGSGTRLTVV.

The chain employs TRBV11-2 and TRBJ2-7, with 10 bases aligning to TRBD1. CDR3 length equals 15 residues. The germline V gene encodes CDR1 SGHAT and CDR2 FQNNGV. The V segment lost 5 bases and the J segment 3 bases; nucleotides outside the gene matches: 7. In DNA, the CDR3 is TGTGCCAGCAGCCCGGGACAGGGGTCGTTCTACGAGCAGTACTTC. Encoded protein: CASSPGQGSFYEQYF. Full variable domain (rest looked up from reference TRBV11-2 and TRBJ2-7): EAGVAQSPRYKIIEKRQSVAFWCNPISGHATLYWYQQILGQGPKLLIQFQNNGVVDDSQLPKDRFSAERLKGVDSTLKIQPAKLEDSAVYLCASSPGQGSFYEQYFGPGTRLTVT.

The gene calls are TRBV28 and TRBJ2-7, with 8 bases aligning to TRBD2. J was trimmed by 3 bases and V by 7 bases; bases with no gene match: 8. Germline V gene data show CDR1 as MDHEN and CDR2 as SYDVKM. The CDR3 is made up of 14 amino acids. CDR3 residues: CASTEAGEDYEQYF. The CDR3 region has the DNA TGTGCCAGCACCGAAGCGGGGGAGGACTACGAGCAGTACTTC.

The chain combines TRBV5-1 with TRBJ1-5; 9 nucleotides line up with TRBD1. The CDR3 is 14 residues long. Trimming removed 4 bases from V and 5 bases from J; junction bases left unmatched: 4. Germline V gene data show CDR1 as SGHRS and CDR2 as YFSETQ. The CDR3 DNA follows: TGCGCCAGCAGCCGGACAGGGGTGGATCAGCCCCAGCATTTT. Amino acid sequence: CASSRTGVDQPQHF.

The V and J genes are TRBV6-5 and TRBJ2-7; TRBD1 or TRBD2 may be the D gene (5 bases each). V dropped 8 bases and J dropped 7 bases, with 21 bases sitting between them. The CDR3 is 14 residues long. The V gene's germline CDR1 is MNHEY and CDR2 SVGAGI. CDR3 nucleotide sequence: TGTGCCAGCTCGCCGGGCCAGGATTGGGGGGAGCAGTACTTC. Protein: CASSPGQDWGEQYF.

This chain joins TRBV3-1 (or the pseudogene TRBV3-2) and TRBJ1-3; maybe TRBD1 (5 bases). The CDR3 contains 14 residues. Germline loops: CDR1 LGHDT, CDR2 YNNKEL (reference sequence). V dropped 4 bases and J dropped 3 bases, with 10 bases sitting between them. The DNA of the CDR3 is TGTGCCAGCAGCCCTACAGGTAGTGGAAACACCATATATTTT. It yields the protein CASSPTGSGNTIYF.

V usage is TRBV5-3 and J usage is TRBJ1-5, with a possible D match to TRBD1 (5 bases). TRBV5-3 is recorded as an ORF, its role being uncertain. Between the trimmed V and J ends, which lost 8 bases and 1 base, there was a span of 16 bases. The CDR3 runs to 15 residues. For the CDR3, the DNA is TGTGCCAGTCTCCAGACCGGGGCCAGCAATCAGCCCCAGCATTTT. This codes for CASLQTGASNQPQHF.

The chain joins TRBV18 to TRBJ1-3; no clear D gene. The CDR3 runs to 17 residues. Trimming cost V 1 base and J 0 bases, with 13 bases left between them. CDR1 and CDR2 (germline): KGHSH, LQKENI. CDR3 bases: TGTGCCAGCTCACCACTAAGCCGACATCCCTCTGGAAACACCATATATTTT. Translating it yields CASSPLSRHPSGNTIYF.

This sequence joins TRBV4-1 and TRBJ1-1; a possible D gene is TRBD1 (6 bases). CDR3 length: 15 residues. The V gene's germline CDR1 is MGHRA and CDR2 YSYEKL. The V gene lost 0 bases and the J gene lost 5 bases, with 13 bases spanning the gap. The CDR3 DNA sequence: TGCGCCAGCAGCCAAGAAAGGGGCAGGGGAACTGAAGCTTTCTTT. Translated: CASSQERGRGTEAFF.

The chain links TRBV12-3 or TRBV12-4 to TRBJ2-2; D remains unclear. V lost 3 bases and J lost 5, with 4 bases in between. The CDR3 spans 12 residues. CDR3 DNA sequence: TGTGCCAGCAGTTTCGGGACCGGGGAGCTGTTTTTT. It translates to CASSFGTGELFF.

This rearrangement joins TRBV30 to TRBJ2-5, with D unresolved. Germline V gene lookup returns CDR1 GTSNPN and CDR2 SVGIG (reference sequence). V gave up 4 bases and J gave up 1 base, with 7 bases separating them. The CDR3 is 12 amino acids. The CDR3 region has the DNA TGTGCCTGGACGAGTACCCAAGAGACCCAGTACTTC. Translating gives CAWTSTQETQYF.